This T cell receptor beta chain was recorded in a study of shared clonotypes between healthy human individuals. The germline V gene has CDR1 LNHNV and CDR2 YYDKDF (reference sequence). The CDR3 has 14 residues. After removal of 8 bases from V and 4 bases from J, the junction contained 8 bases not matched to a gene. With respect to this clone: Antigen: not known.

Deep-level assay runs were performed. Sequencing was performed with immunoSEQ multiplex PCR; in TCRdb, only in-frame clones are kept and a portion is missing. The repertoire has about 560,000 clones, around three quarters of them found once; the top ten carry about 12%. Findings of the study overall: Sampling was confined to blood; repertoires within tissues likely differ.

The sequence came from a woman aged 35 to 49 in good health. Some clones in this sample may be carry-over from other donors' samples. V is TRBV15 and J is TRBJ1-3; 7 bases fit TRBD1. Sequences were obtained from PBMCs. This CDR3 reads CATGDSSLGNTIYF. CDR3 DNA sequence: TGTGCCACCGGGGACAGTAGCTTAGGAAACACCATATATTTT.